A single sample gave rise to the 32 T cell receptor beta chains below, sequenced in a study of shared clonotypes between healthy human individuals. Libraries were prepared by immunoSEQ multiplex PCR; TCRdb keeps only in-frame clonotypes and omits some of them. Of more than 2 million clones in the sample, approximately 96% were seen once. The sequencing input was naive CD4+ T cells sorted from blood. Stated subset: CD45RA+ positively selected. These receptors all come from a man aged 18 to 29 in good health.

This sequence joins TRBV19 and TRBJ2-3; TRBD1 is a possible D gene (6 bases). Germline-derived CDR1 and CDR2 are LNHDA and SQIVND (reference sequence). V was clipped by 3 bases and J by 2 bases, with 12 bases between them. The CDR3 spans 15 residues. CDR3 sequence reads: CASSIAGQNTDTQYF. CDR3 nucleotides: TGTGCCAGTAGTATCGCTGGACAGAACACAGATACGCAGTATTTT.

The genes are TRBV5-1 and TRBJ2-7; 7 bases match TRBD1. The CDR3 length is 14 residues. CDR1 is SGHRS, CDR2 YFSETQ, per germline. V lost 7 bases and J lost 3; bases outside the gene matches: 10. In DNA, the CDR3 is TGCGCCAGCTGCGCTCAACCAGGGGGCTACGAGCAGTACTTC. Protein product: CASCAQPGGYEQYF.

For this clone: Other DNA sequences in this specimen translate into the identical CDR3. The rearrangement links TRBV4-1 to TRBJ2-2; 8 bases fit TRBD1. V shed 2 bases, J shed 5 bases, and the junction held 4 bases outside the gene matches. Per germline, CDR1 MGHRA and CDR2 YSYEKL. The CDR3 contains 15 residues. The CDR3, as DNA: TGCGCCAGCAGCCAACCCCGGACAGGGACCGGGGAGCTGTTTTTT. It is translated as CASSQPRTGTGELFF.

This clone was observed once. The V call is TRBV5-1, the J call TRBJ2-3; D is unresolved. The CDR3 has 16 amino acids. CDR1 and CDR2 (germline): SGHRS, YFSETQ. The V and J ends lost 4 bases and 0 bases respectively, with 15 bases between them. The DNA of the CDR3 is TGCGCCAGCAGCAACCTGTCGCCGTCCAGCACAGATACGCAGTATTTT. Its protein product is CASSNLSPSSTDTQYF.

The chain joins TRBV11-2 to TRBJ2-1, with D perhaps TRBD1 or TRBD2 (5 bases each). Germline V lookup: CDR1 SGHAT, CDR2 FQNNGV. The CDR3 totals 16 residues. Trimming left V 1 base short and J 8 bases short, with 18 bases between. CDR3 sequence: CASSLVSGREFYEQFF. For the CDR3, the DNA is TGTGCCAGCAGCTTAGTTTCGGGCAGGGAGTTCTATGAGCAGTTCTTC.

The V and J genes are TRBV5-4 and TRBJ1-2, with TRBD1 matching 8 bases. Germline CDR1 reads SGHNT; CDR2 reads YYREEE (reference sequence). This CDR3 region has 14 residues. With 4 bases clipped from V and 5 bases from J, the junction kept 7 bases outside the gene matches. CDR3 nucleotides: TGTGCCAGCAGCCCTCAGACAGGGGAATATGGCTACACCTTC. Translation: CASSPQTGEYGYTF.

A remark on this clone: Within the sample, other DNA sequences also encode this same CDR3. The rearrangement links TRBV2 to TRBJ2-5; tentatively, D is TRBD1 or TRBD2 (5 bases each). Germline CDR1 reads SNHLY; CDR2 reads FYNNEI. The V end was cut by 6 bases, the J end by 5 bases, with 16 bases between. The CDR3 runs to 14 residues. In nucleotides, the CDR3 is TGTGCCAGCAGGGGGGACCGAGCACGGGAGACCCAGTACTTC. This translates into CASRGDRARETQYF.

The V gene is TRBV25-1, the J gene TRBJ1-4; 7 bases map to TRBD1. This CDR3 has 15 amino acids. CDR1 and CDR2 (germline): MGHDK, SYGVNS. V lost 5 bases and J lost 6; bases outside the gene matches: 9. The CDR3 region has the DNA TGTGCCAGCAGTACCCTGGAAAGGGGGCATGAAAAACTGTTTTTT. Translated: CASSTLERGHEKLFF.

CDR3 residues: CASSTVSRDSGNTIYF. The CDR3 DNA reads TGTGCCAGTAGTACGGTATCCCGGGACTCTGGAAACACCATATATTTT. The chain uses TRBV19 and TRBJ1-3; D is undetermined. V was clipped by 4 bases and J by 0 bases, with 13 bases between them. Per the germline V gene, CDR1 is LNHDA and CDR2 is SQIVND (reference sequence). The CDR3 has 16 amino acids.

This clone appeared a single time. This chain links TRBV27 with TRBJ1-6; D is undetermined. This CDR3 is built from 14 residues. The V end lost 0 bases, the J end lost 6 bases, and 6 bases lay between the germline ends. The germline V gene has CDR1 MNHEY and CDR2 SMNVEV (reference sequence). In nucleotides, the CDR3 is TGTGCCAGCAGTTTATCGGTTTCTAATTCACCCCTCCACTTT. This translates into CASSLSVSNSPLHF.

The CDR3 loop reads CARREVFNYGYTF. The CDR3 bases are TGTGCCAGGAGGGAAGTCTTTAACTATGGCTACACCTTC. The V and J genes are TRBV28 and TRBJ1-2; D is unclear. The CDR3 has 13 residues. Per the germline V gene, CDR1 is MDHEN and CDR2 is SYDVKM. Trimming took 9 bases from V and 1 from J, leaving 12 bases between them.

The J gene is TRBJ1-5, the V gene TRBV18; D not resolved. The CDR3 extends over 14 amino acids. The germline V and J ends were trimmed by 5 bases and 3 bases, with 11 bases remaining between them. In germline, CDR1 is KGHSH, CDR2 LQKENI. The CDR3 DNA reads TGTGCCAGCTCAACCACGGAATCCAATCAGCCCCAGCATTTT. This sequence encodes CASSTTESNQPQHF.

The chain has TRBV5-1 and TRBJ1-1; D is ambiguous. Looked up from germline, CDR1 is SGHRS and CDR2 is YFSETQ. CDR3 length equals 15 residues. Trimming stripped 4 bases from V and 1 base from J, with 14 bases between. In nucleotides, the CDR3 is TGCGCCAGCAGCGGGATCGGACGGCAGAACACTGAAGCTTTCTTT. This gives the protein CASSGIGRQNTEAFF.

CDR3 sequence reads: CATSNFGEPQHF. The CDR3 DNA is TGTGCCACCAGCAACTTTGGGGAGCCCCAGCATTTT. The rearrangement links TRBV15 to TRBJ1-5; D call uncertain. CDR3 length: 12 residues. From germline, CDR1 is LNHNV and CDR2 YYDKDF (reference sequence). With 4 bases removed from V and 8 bases from J, the gap between germline ends came to 9 bases.

The rearrangement links TRBV11-2 to TRBJ1-5, with D tentatively TRBD1 (5 bases). In germline, CDR1 is SGHAT, CDR2 FQNNGV. The germline V and J ends were trimmed by 5 bases and 9 bases, with 11 bases remaining between them. The CDR3 is 12 residues long. The CDR3 DNA reads as TGTGCCAGCAGCGCCCGAACAGGGCCCCAGCATTTT. Amino acid sequence: CASSARTGPQHF.

A single count supports this clone. This rearrangement joins TRBV12-5 to TRBJ2-1, with unresolved D. Trimming stripped 1 base from V and 0 bases from J, with 7 bases between. CDR3 length: 15 amino acids. Germline V gives CDR1 LGHNT, CDR2 FRNRAP. This chain's CDR3 is CASGLAGSSYNEQFF. In DNA form, the CDR3 reads TGTGCTAGTGGTTTGGCAGGAAGCTCCTACAATGAGCAGTTCTTC.

The chain carries TRBV6-5 and TRBJ2-7, with 14 bases lining up with TRBD2. The V segment lost 11 bases and the J segment 5 bases; nucleotides outside the gene matches: 5. The germline CDR1 and CDR2 sequences are MNHEY and SVGAGI. The CDR3 runs to 13 residues. CDR3 sequence reads: CAVGLAGGHEQYF. The CDR3, as DNA: TGTGCCGTCGGACTAGCGGGAGGCCACGAGCAGTACTTC.

This chain uses TRBV25-1 with TRBJ2-3; a possible D gene is TRBD2 (6 bases). CDR1 and CDR2 from the germline V gene are MGHDK and SYGVNS. V lost 9 bases and J 3 bases, leaving 22 bases between the germline ends. This CDR3 region has 16 residues. In DNA, the CDR3 is TGTGCCAGTGTTGTGGGGGGTAGTCGAGAAACAGATACGCAGTATTTT. This gives the protein CASVVGGSRETDTQYF.

This clone is a singleton in its sample. The chain is built from TRBV27 and TRBJ1-4; 9 nucleotides match TRBD1. The CDR3 sequence is 15 residues long. The V gene's germline CDR1 is MNHEY and CDR2 SMNVEV (reference sequence). Trimming removed 6 bases from V and 8 bases from J; junction bases left unmatched: 10. CDR3 amino acids: CASRLGGTGNEKLFF. The CDR3 nucleotides read TGTGCCAGCAGGCTAGGGGGGACAGGGAACGAAAAACTGTTTTTT.

This chain's CDR3 is CASSLRGNTDTQYF. The CDR3 DNA is TGTGCCAGCAGCTTACGGGGGAACACAGATACGCAGTATTTT. The V gene is TRBV5-4, the J gene TRBJ2-3, with a possible D match to TRBD2 (6 bases). In germline, CDR1 is SGHNT, CDR2 YYREEE (reference sequence). V was cut by 2 bases and J by 2 bases, with 9 bases left in between. CDR3 length equals 14 residues.

This chain uses TRBV28 with TRBJ2-3, with D perhaps matching TRBD1 (7 bases). Germline CDR1 and CDR2: MDHEN and SYDVKM. CDR3 length: 18 amino acids. Trimming cost V 6 bases and J 4 bases, with 26 bases left between them. CDR3 nucleotide sequence: TGTGCCAGCAGCCCAGGGGGGCTTCAGTCAGGTTTAGCAGATACGCAGTATTTT. It translates to CASSPGGLQSGLADTQYF.

This clone was counted a single time. V gene TRBV5-6 combines with J gene TRBJ2-7; perhaps TRBD1 as D (5 bases). The CDR3 contains 12 residues. V dropped 4 bases and J dropped 5 bases, with 10 bases sitting between them. Per the germline V gene, CDR1 is SGHDT and CDR2 is YYEEEE. The DNA for the CDR3 is TGTGCCAGCAGCACCATCAGGGACGAGCAGTACTTC. The encoded protein is CASSTIRDEQYF.

This rearrangement joins TRBV2 to TRBJ1-5; D remains unclear. Germline V gene lookup returns CDR1 SNHLY and CDR2 FYNNEI. Trimming removed 9 bases at V and 1 base at J, with 25 bases between. The CDR3 totals 18 residues. This chain's CDR3 is CASGLTLLGIGSNQPQHF. The CDR3 DNA sequence: TGTGCCAGTGGTCTGACTCTCTTGGGAATAGGAAGCAATCAGCCCCAGCATTTT.

The genes are TRBV6-6 and TRBJ1-5; TRBD1 matches at 8 bases. This CDR3 is built from 15 residues. Germline CDR1 MNHNY, CDR2 SVGAGI (reference sequence). The V and J ends lost 0 bases and 2 bases, in that order; junction bases with no gene match: 0. CDR3 in amino acids: CASSYSDRGNQPQHF. CDR3 DNA sequence: TGTGCCAGCAGTTACTCGGACAGGGGCAATCAGCCCCAGCATTTT.

The DNA of the CDR3 is TGTGCCAGCAGCTTACAGGGGGCCTATAATTCACCCCTCCACTTT. It translates to CASSLQGAYNSPLHF. This rearrangement joins TRBV11-2 to TRBJ1-6, with 7 bases lining up with TRBD1. Germline lookup yields CDR1 SGHAT and CDR2 FQNNGV. The CDR3 spans 15 residues. The ends lost 2 bases at V and 2 bases at J; junction bases unmatched: 0.

V and J are TRBV28 and TRBJ1-4; D might be TRBD1 (5 bases). Germline CDR1 is MDHEN and CDR2 is SYDVKM. The CDR3 covers 16 residues. Trimming stripped 1 base from V and 11 bases from J, with 20 bases between. The CDR3: CASSLLTTRGMRKLFF. CDR3 sequence (DNA): TGTGCCAGCAGTTTATTAACAACCCGGGGGATGAGGAAACTGTTTTTT.

The chain uses TRBV19 and TRBJ2-4, with D perhaps TRBD1 or TRBD2 (6 bases each). Germline V CDR1 and CDR2: LNHDA, SQIVND (reference sequence). The CDR3 contains 15 residues. CDR3 nucleotides: TGTGTAAATCAAGGGGGAGGTCTAGCCAAAAACATTCAGTACTTC. It encodes CVNQGGGLAKNIQYF.

The genes are TRBV6-6 and TRBJ2-3, with D tentatively TRBD2 (5 bases). The CDR3 is 16 amino acids. V lost 6 bases and J lost 2, with 18 bases in between. Germline loops: CDR1 MNHNY, CDR2 SVGAGI (reference sequence). The CDR3 protein is CASSPDRPGFTDTQYF. CDR3 in DNA: TGTGCCAGCAGCCCGGACCGACCGGGGTTCACAGATACGCAGTATTTT.

The chain is built from TRBV7-9 and TRBJ2-3; D unresolved. This CDR3 contains 14 residues. In germline, CDR1 is SEHNR, CDR2 FQNEAQ (reference sequence). With 1 base removed from V and 6 bases from J, the gap between germline ends came to 11 bases. CDR3 sequence (DNA): TGTGCCAGCAGCTTAGGGTCCGCGGCGGATACGCAGTATTTT. Translating gives CASSLGSAADTQYF.

In DNA form, the CDR3 reads TGTGCCAGCAGATCCCCGGACAGCTCCTACGAGCAGTACTTC. This translates into CASRSPDSSYEQYF. The chain links TRBV7-9 to TRBJ2-7, with D possibly TRBD1 on 6 matching bases. The CDR3 runs to 14 residues. Trimming took 6 bases from V and 0 from J, leaving 12 bases between them. The V gene's germline CDR1 is SEHNR and CDR2 FQNEAQ (reference sequence).

In this sample, this clone turned up once. This CDR3 reads CASSSPAGGRAHYNEQFF. The CDR3 region has the DNA TGTGCCAGCAGCTCCCCCGCGGGGGGGAGGGCCCACTACAATGAGCAGTTCTTC. The chain has TRBV7-2 and TRBJ2-1; 9 bases agree with TRBD2. The trim removed 4 bases at V and 3 bases at J, leaving 13 bases unmatched. This CDR3 contains 18 residues. Germline V gene data show CDR1 as SGHTA and CDR2 as FQGNSA.

A single count supports this clone. The chain uses TRBV4-1 and TRBJ2-5; 10 bases map to TRBD1. Germline-derived CDR1 and CDR2 are MGHRA and YSYEKL. The V segment lost 0 bases and the J segment 5 bases; nucleotides outside the gene matches: 3. The CDR3 consists of 15 residues. The CDR3 sequence is CASSQEGTGAETQYF. CDR3 nucleotides: TGCGCCAGCAGCCAAGAAGGGACAGGGGCCGAGACCCAGTACTTC.